The 12 T cell receptor beta chains listed next were all sequenced from one sample in a study of T cell responses to AZD1222 COVID-19 vaccine. Only in-frame clones appear in the TCRdb table, and some are missing; sequencing was by immunoSEQ multiplex PCR. Of 73,000 or so clones listed, about 78% were seen once; the top ten hold about 46%. Sequenced material: peripheral blood, taken 28 days after the second AZD1222 dose. Receptor source: an adult who received the AZD1222 COVID-19 vaccine.

The chain uses TRBV3-1 (or the pseudogene TRBV3-2) and TRBJ2-5; 12 bases are shared with TRBD1. The CDR3 covers 15 residues. V dropped 5 bases and J dropped 4; count of bases not matched to a gene: 5. Germline CDR1 and CDR2: LGHDT and YNNKEL (reference sequence). The CDR3 coding sequence is TGTGCCAGCAGCGGGACAGGGGGCTTCAGAGAGACCCAGTACTTC. Residues: CASSGTGGFRETQYF.

V usage is TRBV5-5 and J usage is TRBJ1-3, with D hard to call. The CDR3 is made up of 15 amino acids. V lost 0 bases to trimming and J lost 1 base, with 8 bases between them. Per the germline V gene, CDR1 is SGHKS and CDR2 is YYEKEE (reference sequence). The CDR3 here is CASSLDYSSGNTIYF. CDR3 nucleotides: TGTGCCAGCAGCTTGGATTATTCATCTGGAAACACCATATATTTT.

This chain joins TRBV6-1 and TRBJ2-3; 8 bases align to TRBD2. With 1 base clipped from V and 2 bases from J, the junction kept 5 bases outside the gene matches. The CDR3 contains 16 residues. CDR1 is MNHNS, CDR2 SASEGT, per germline. The CDR3 coding sequence is TGTGCCAGCAGTGAAGGAGCGGGGGATAACACAGATACGCAGTATTTT. Protein product: CASSEGAGDNTDTQYF.

This clone has just a few counts. The V and J genes are TRBV7-2 and TRBJ2-7; D not certain. The V gene lost 1 base and the J gene lost 3 bases, with 7 bases spanning the gap. Germline V CDR1 and CDR2: SGHTA, FQGNSA. CDR3 length: 13 residues. In nucleotides, the CDR3 is TGTGCCAGCAGCTTAGACCAATACTACGAGCAGTACTTC. It specifies CASSLDQYYEQYF.

This clone is categorized as medium-sized. The V call is TRBV6-5, the J call TRBJ1-1; TRBD1 aligns across 8 bases. J lost 4 bases, V lost 11 bases, and 6 bases had no gene match. The CDR3 spans 12 residues. Germline V CDR1 and CDR2: MNHEY, SVGAGI. The CDR3 region has the DNA TGTGCCTCCGGACAGGGTGGCACTGAAGCTTTCTTT. This encodes CASGQGGTEAFF.

The V gene is TRBV6-2 or TRBV6-3, the J gene TRBJ2-1, with D hard to call. The CDR3 sequence is 15 residues long. Deletions cut 5 bases from V and 0 bases from J, with 11 bases between. Germline V gene sequence: CDR1 MNHEY, CDR2 SVGEGT. This CDR3 is CASSNLYLSYNEQFF. Written as DNA, the CDR3 is TGTGCCAGCAGTAACCTATACCTCTCCTACAATGAGCAGTTCTTC.

The chain couples TRBV28 to TRBJ2-3; D might be TRBD2 (5 bases). Germline CDR1 is MDHEN and CDR2 is SYDVKM. Deletions cut 2 bases from V and 4 bases from J, with 10 bases between. The CDR3 contains 14 residues. The CDR3 DNA reads TGTGCCAGCAGTTTAACAAGGGAGTCAGATACGCAGTATTTT. Translation gives CASSLTRESDTQYF.

The chain couples TRBV28 to TRBJ1-5, with 8 bases identical to TRBD1. The CDR3 consists of 16 residues. V was clipped by 5 bases and J by 5 bases; unmatched bases: 11. The germline V gene has CDR1 MDHEN and CDR2 SYDVKM. The chain's CDR3 is CASSPQYTGGDQPQHF. CDR3 sequence (DNA): TGTGCCAGCAGTCCCCAATATACAGGGGGTGATCAGCCCCAGCATTTT.

V and J are TRBV12-3 or TRBV12-4 and TRBJ2-1; D is unresolved. V was cut by 3 bases and J by 6 bases, with 9 bases left in between. CDR3 length: 13 residues. In DNA, the CDR3 is TGTGCCAGCAGTTTCGTAGGGATCAATGAGCAGTTCTTC. Translation gives CASSFVGINEQFF.

The J gene is TRBJ2-1, the V gene TRBV5-1, with 8 nucleotides matching TRBD1. The CDR3 sequence is 15 residues long. Germline lookup yields CDR1 SGHRS and CDR2 YFSETQ. The V segment lost 2 bases and the J segment 4 bases; nucleotides outside the gene matches: 5. CDR3 bases: TGCGCCAGCAGCTTATGGGACAGGAGTTACAATGAGCAGTTCTTC. Encoded protein: CASSLWDRSYNEQFF.

CDR3 nucleotide sequence: TGTGCCAGCAGCTCCTGGGCCAATGAGCAGTTCTTC. This translates into CASSSWANEQFF. The rearrangement links TRBV7-2 to TRBJ2-1; D is ambiguous. Germline-derived CDR1 and CDR2 are SGHTA and FQGNSA. This CDR3 is 12 amino acids long. V was cut by 4 bases and J by 6 bases, with 7 bases left in between.

In this sample, this clone turned up once. The J gene is TRBJ2-7, the V gene TRBV14; weak D call: TRBD2 (6 bases). Trimming pared 1 base from V and 5 bases from J, leaving 15 bases between. CDR1 is SGHDN, CDR2 FVKESK, per germline. The CDR3 loop spans 15 amino acids. CDR3 nucleotides: TGTGCCAGCAGCCAAGCGCTAGCGTATTCGCACGAGCAGTACTTC. Protein sequence: CASSQALAYSHEQYF.